A single sample gave rise to the 27 T cell receptor beta chains below, sequenced in a study of blood T cell repertoires in COVID-19. The method was immunoSEQ multiplex PCR; TCRdb's version includes in-frame clones alone and lacks a portion of them. The data contain about 260,000 clones, about nine tenths of them singletons. The sample comprised peripheral blood. The receptor set was obtained from a woman aged 40 to 55 who had recovered from COVID-19.

This clone was seen only once. The chain uses TRBV5-1 and TRBJ2-1; weak D call: TRBD1 (6 bases). The V end lost 0 bases, the J end lost 5 bases, and 9 bases lay between the germline ends. The CDR3 loop spans 14 amino acids. Germline CDR1 SGHRS, CDR2 YFSETQ. The CDR3 nucleotides are TGCGCCAGCAGCTTGGGGGGGCACAACAATGAGCAGTTCTTC. As protein: CASSLGGHNNEQFF.

The V call is TRBV5-1, the J call TRBJ1-2; 8 bases fit TRBD1. The germline CDR1 and CDR2 sequences are SGHRS and YFSETQ. The CDR3 is 15 amino acids. J was trimmed by 4 bases and V by 0 bases; bases with no gene match: 5. The CDR3 sequence: CASSLVPGGGYGYTF. The DNA for the CDR3 is TGCGCCAGCAGCTTGGTACCAGGGGGCGGCTATGGCTACACCTTC.

The V gene is TRBV7-8, the J gene TRBJ2-3; 11 nucleotides match TRBD2. Trimming at V came to 2 bases and at J to 3 bases, leaving 7 bases not matched to a gene. The CDR3 has 17 residues. In germline, CDR1 is SGHVS, CDR2 FQNEAQ. CDR3 region: CASSLWASGGLTDTQYF. The CDR3 region has the DNA TGTGCCAGCAGCTTATGGGCTAGCGGGGGGCTGACAGATACGCAGTATTTT.

Only one count was recorded for this clone. The chain couples TRBV18 to TRBJ1-3; the D gene is possibly TRBD1 (5 bases). V gave up 6 bases and J gave up 0 bases, with 15 bases separating them. The CDR3 spans 16 residues. Germline V gives CDR1 KGHSH, CDR2 LQKENI. Here the CDR3 reads CASSFSRGSSGNTIYF. The CDR3 DNA reads as TGTGCCAGCTCCTTTTCACGGGGGAGCTCTGGAAACACCATATATTTT.

In this sample, this clone turned up once. V gene TRBV30 combines with J gene TRBJ1-1, with D perhaps TRBD1 (6 bases). The CDR3 spans 14 residues. The germline gives CDR1 GTSNPN, CDR2 SVGIG (reference sequence). The germline V and J ends were trimmed by 8 bases and 6 bases, with 22 bases remaining between them. CDR3 amino acids: CAGKKTTGSAEAFF. CDR3 DNA: TGTGCCGGAAAAAAAACCACAGGGTCCGCTGAAGCTTTCTTT. The entire variable domain, with the rest obtained from reference TRBV30 and TRBJ1-1, is as follows: SQTIHQWPATLVQPVGSPLSLECTVEGTSNPNLYWYRQAAGRGLQLLFYSVGIGQISSEVPQNLSASRPQDRQFILSSKKLLLSDSGFYLCAGKKTTGSAEAFFGQGTRLTVV.

This rearrangement joins TRBV12-3 or TRBV12-4 to TRBJ1-5, with D perhaps matching TRBD1 (6 bases). CDR3 length: 13 residues. V lost 6 bases and J lost 7, with 13 bases in between. In DNA, the CDR3 is TGTGCCAGCAGCACAGGGAACCGGCAGCCCCAGCATTTT. Translation: CASSTGNRQPQHF.

This clone was seen a few times. The chain recombines TRBV2 with TRBJ2-2, with 10 bases that match TRBD1. Per germline, CDR1 SNHLY and CDR2 FYNNEI. V was pared by 6 bases and J by 7 bases, with 5 bases of the junction left unmatched. The CDR3 has 14 residues. The CDR3 region is CASRRQGAGGELFF. The CDR3 coding sequence is TGTGCCAGCAGGCGACAGGGGGCTGGCGGGGAGCTGTTTTTT.

This chain joins TRBV11-2 and TRBJ2-3; 13 bases match TRBD2. The CDR3 length is 15 residues. Germline assignment: CDR1 SGHAT and CDR2 FQNNGV. The trim removed 5 bases at V and 3 bases at J, leaving 2 bases unmatched. Written as DNA, the CDR3 is TGTGCCAGCAGCGCACTAGCGGGGGGGACAGATACGCAGTATTTT. Translating gives CASSALAGGTDTQYF.

The V and J genes are TRBV6-5 and TRBJ2-3, with 7 positions matching TRBD2. The CDR3 is 13 amino acids. Germline V gene data show CDR1 as MNHEY and CDR2 as SVGAGI. V shed 1 base and J 6 bases; nucleotides not matched to a gene: 1. The CDR3 region is CASSYWRGDTQYF. CDR3 coding DNA: TGTGCCAGCAGTTACTGGCGGGGGGATACGCAGTATTTT.

In this sample, this clone turned up a few times. The rearrangement uses TRBV7-6 and TRBJ2-5; 9 positions match TRBD2. The CDR3 consists of 16 residues. V lost 4 bases, J lost 2 bases, and 8 bases stayed unmatched. CDR1 is SGHVS, CDR2 FNYEAQ, per germline. CDR3 amino acids: CASSYSTSGDQETQYF. In nucleotides, the CDR3 is TGTGCCAGCAGCTACTCGACTAGCGGAGATCAAGAGACCCAGTACTTC.

The chain couples TRBV27 to TRBJ1-2; TRBD1 agrees at 7 bases. The length of the CDR3 is 13 residues. Trimming took 6 bases from V and 8 from J; bases not matched to a gene: 9. Germline CDR1 and CDR2: MNHEY and SMNVEV (reference sequence). The CDR3 reads CASRDPTGSGYTF. The DNA for the CDR3 is TGTGCCAGCAGGGACCCGACAGGGTCCGGCTACACCTTC.

Of note for this clone: The sample holds other DNA sequences that translate to the same CDR3. This CDR3 is CASSFGGSNYGYTF. CDR3 bases: TGTGCCAGCAGTTTTGGAGGTTCTAACTATGGCTACACCTTC. This sequence joins TRBV27 and TRBJ1-2; D uncertain. CDR1 and CDR2 from the germline V gene are MNHEY and SMNVEV (reference sequence). Trimming removed 3 bases from V and 0 bases from J, with 8 bases in between. CDR3 length: 14 amino acids.

The V and J genes are TRBV19 and TRBJ1-1, with 10 bases identical to TRBD1. Germline CDR1 and CDR2: LNHDA and SQIVND (reference sequence). This CDR3 has 15 amino acids. J gave up 4 bases and V 7 bases, and 9 bases lay outside the gene matches. This CDR3 is CASKPGQGLSTEAFF. The CDR3 bases are TGTGCCAGTAAACCGGGACAGGGGCTGAGCACTGAAGCTTTCTTT.

This chain uses TRBV11-3 with TRBJ2-2; D ambiguous. Germline-derived CDR1 and CDR2 are SGHNT and YENEEA. The CDR3 length is 15 residues. The V and J ends lost 1 base and 1 base respectively, with 7 bases between them. The CDR3 DNA sequence: TGTGCCAGCAGCTTAGGGGCAGTGAACACCGGGGAGCTGTTTTTT. The encoded protein is CASSLGAVNTGELFF.

V is TRBV4-3 and J is TRBJ1-3, with 11 positions matching TRBD1. There are 18 residues in the CDR3. The V segment lost 1 base and the J segment 3 bases; nucleotides outside the gene matches: 8. Germline V gives CDR1 LGHNA, CDR2 YSLEER. This CDR3 reads CASSQGTGGASGGNTIYF. CDR3 sequence (DNA): TGCGCCAGCAGCCAAGGGACAGGGGGCGCTTCGGGTGGAAACACCATATATTTT.

The CDR3 reads CASSPSGERTDTQYF. CDR3 in DNA: TGCGCCAGCAGCCCTAGCGGGGAGCGCACAGATACGCAGTATTTT. V usage is TRBV5-1 and J usage is TRBJ2-3, with 9 bases lining up with TRBD2. Losses at the gene ends were 4 bases for V and 1 base for J; bases not matched to a gene: 4. This CDR3 has 15 residues. Germline CDR1 is SGHRS and CDR2 is YFSETQ.

The CDR3 loop reads CASRRAGTSYEQYF. The CDR3 DNA is TGTGCCAGCAGGCGGGCAGGGACTTCCTACGAGCAGTACTTC. The V gene is TRBV6-5, the J gene TRBJ2-7, with a weak D call TRBD2 (6 bases). CDR1 MNHEY and CDR2 SVGAGI come from the germline V gene. The CDR3 is made up of 14 amino acids. Trimming shortened V by 6 bases and J by 1 base, and 13 bases separated the two germline ends.

The rearrangement uses TRBV30 and TRBJ2-3; 7 nucleotides line up with TRBD2. The CDR3 length is 14 residues. Germline CDR1 and CDR2: GTSNPN and SVGIG (reference sequence). The ends lost 0 bases at V and 2 bases at J; junction bases unmatched: 2. CDR3 residues: CAWSVAGFTDTQYF. The CDR3 coding sequence is TGTGCCTGGAGTGTAGCGGGGTTCACAGATACGCAGTATTTT.

In this sample, this clone turned up once. The chain joins TRBV3-1 (or the pseudogene TRBV3-2) to TRBJ1-2; maybe TRBD1 (6 bases). The CDR3 runs 13 residues. Trimming removed 7 bases from V and 4 bases from J, with 13 bases in between. Germline CDR1 reads LGHDT; CDR2 reads YNNKEL (reference sequence). The CDR3, as DNA: TGTGCCAGCAATCAACTAGGGGGCTATGGCTACACCTTC. This encodes CASNQLGGYGYTF.

CDR3 region: CASSLGNSGGPYQETQYF. The CDR3 region has the DNA TGTGCCAGCAGCTTAGGCAATAGCGGGGGGCCGTACCAAGAGACCCAGTACTTC. This chain connects TRBV7-9 to TRBJ2-5; 10 positions match TRBD2. V was pared by 1 base and J by 0 bases, with 8 bases of the junction left unmatched. This CDR3 comprises 18 residues. Germline lookup yields CDR1 SEHNR and CDR2 FQNEAQ (reference sequence).

The CDR3 DNA reads as TGCGCCAGCAGCTCAGGACGGGGGTCCTACGAGCAGTACTTC. This sequence encodes CASSSGRGSYEQYF. The chain employs TRBV5-1 and TRBJ2-7, with D possibly being TRBD2 (6 bases). V lost 3 bases, J lost 1 base, and 11 bases lay in between. CDR1 SGHRS and CDR2 YFSETQ come from the germline V gene. CDR3 length: 14 amino acids.

The sample holds a few counts of this clone. The gene calls are TRBV7-2 and TRBJ1-5; D remains unclear. In germline, CDR1 is SGHTA, CDR2 FQGNSA. With 1 base removed from V and 4 bases from J, the gap between germline ends came to 11 bases. This CDR3 spans 15 amino acids. CDR3 amino acids: CASSLGSGNNQPQHF. The CDR3 DNA is TGTGCCAGCAGCTTAGGGTCCGGTAATAATCAGCCCCAGCATTTT.

This clone is a singleton in its sample. This chain connects TRBV5-1 to TRBJ2-1; 11 nucleotides match TRBD2. The CDR3 is made up of 16 amino acids. Germline V lookup: CDR1 SGHRS, CDR2 YFSETQ. V gave up 6 bases and J gave up 2 bases; unmatched junction bases: 7. CDR3 sequence reads: CASNTLAGGAYNEQFF. The DNA for the CDR3 is TGCGCCAGCAACACTCTAGCGGGGGGCGCCTACAATGAGCAGTTCTTC.

The V and J genes are TRBV19 and TRBJ2-7, with D possibly being TRBD2 (6 bases). Germline CDR1 is LNHDA and CDR2 is SQIVND (reference sequence). The CDR3 is made up of 15 amino acids. Trimming removed 3 bases from V and 3 bases from J, with 15 bases in between. DNA for the CDR3: TGTGCCAGTAGTATGGAGGGCAGGGTTGGCTACGAGCAGTACTTC. It is translated as CASSMEGRVGYEQYF.

The rearrangement joins TRBV6-5 to TRBJ1-3; D is undetermined. V was shortened by 2 bases and J by 7 bases, with 3 bases between the two germline ends. The germline gives CDR1 MNHEY, CDR2 SVGAGI. The CDR3 contains 11 residues. CDR3 in DNA: TGTGCCAGCAGTTACCTGAACACCATATATTTT. Protein product: CASSYLNTIYF.

The genes are TRBV18 and TRBJ2-3, with TRBD2 as a possible D gene (6 bases). The germline V gene encodes CDR1 KGHSH and CDR2 LQKENI. The CDR3 sequence is 15 residues long. The V end lost 2 bases, the J end lost 2 bases, and 11 bases lay between the germline ends. This CDR3 is CASSPGGADTDTQYF. DNA of the CDR3: TGTGCCAGCTCACCAGGCGGGGCTGACACAGATACGCAGTATTTT.

The rearrangement uses TRBV9 and TRBJ2-7, with D possibly matching TRBD2 (6 bases). This CDR3 is built from 14 residues. The ends were cut back, 5 bases at V and 0 bases at J, with 12 bases in the middle. The germline CDR1 and CDR2 sequences are SGDLS and YYNGEE. As DNA, the CDR3 is TGTGCCAGCAGTGGGACTGCTAGCTCCTACGAGCAGTACTTC. Its translation: CASSGTASSYEQYF.